The clone carrying this T cell receptor (beta chain) was seen ten or more times. TCRdb reprocessed the PCR reads with MiXCR, giving one entry per CDR3 protein. Here the sample spans more than 95,000 distinct CDR3 sequences, 20% to 25% being singletons. This CDR3 contains 16 residues. The ends were cut back, 6 bases at V and 2 bases at J, with 18 bases in the middle. This entry is derived from a study of molecular identifiers for immune sequencing clone quantification. Study background: In replicates, RNA from roughly 21,000 or 96,000 naive CD8 cells was split five ways, four sequenced.

The chain combines TRBV12-3 or TRBV12-4 with TRBJ2-3; D may be TRBD1 or TRBD2 (6 bases each). Sequencing used naive CD8+ T cells from blood, with Jurkat cell RNA spiked in. Sample subset: FACS-sorted CD8+CD4-CCR7+CD45RA+ naive T cells. This sequence was found in a human donor in good health. Some libraries in this study had Jurkat cell RNA spiked in. CDR3 nucleotides: TGTGCCAGCAGCTCTATAGGAGGGGGACCCACAGATACGCAGTATTTT. Its translation is CASSSIGGGPTDTQYF.